The 32 T cell receptor beta chains listed next were all sequenced from one sample in a study of T cell responses to AZD1222 COVID-19 vaccine. Libraries were prepared by immunoSEQ multiplex PCR; TCRdb keeps only in-frame clonotypes and omits some of them. Altogether more than 150,000 clones are present, around nine tenths being singletons, with the ten largest covering roughly 1.6%. This specimen consisted of peripheral blood, obtained 28 days after the second AZD1222 dose. Receptor source: an adult who received the AZD1222 COVID-19 vaccine.

The chain links TRBV7-6 to TRBJ1-6, with 7 positions matching TRBD1. Germline CDR1 reads SGHVS; CDR2 reads FNYEAQ. This CDR3 is 15 amino acids long. V gave up 6 bases and J gave up 10 bases; unmatched junction bases: 12. This chain's CDR3 is CASSRSRDRLSPLHF. The DNA for the CDR3 is TGTGCCAGCAGTCGATCCCGGGACAGACTATCACCCCTCCACTTT.

The genes are TRBV3-1 (or the pseudogene TRBV3-2) and TRBJ1-2; no clear D gene. Germline V CDR1 and CDR2: LGHDT, YNNKEL (reference sequence). The V end lost 9 bases, the J end lost 5 bases, and 16 bases lay between the germline ends. This CDR3 has 13 amino acids. Here the CDR3 reads CASDTIQPYGYTF. CDR3 bases: TGTGCCAGTGACACAATACAGCCGTATGGCTACACCTTC.

V and J are TRBV24-1 and TRBJ2-1, with D perhaps TRBD1 or TRBD2 (5 bases each). The CDR3 length is 13 residues. From germline, CDR1 is KGHDR and CDR2 SFDVKD. The V end lost 1 base, the J end lost 10 bases, and 10 bases lay between the germline ends. As DNA, the CDR3 is TGTGCCACCAGTGATTTCCGGGACGCAGAGCAGTTCTTC. It translates to CATSDFRDAEQFF.

The chain uses TRBV19 and TRBJ2-5; possible D gene TRBD1, 6 bases. Germline V gene data show CDR1 as LNHDA and CDR2 as SQIVND (reference sequence). CDR3 size: 17 residues. V lost 3 bases, J lost 6 bases, and 23 bases lay in between. The CDR3 region is CASSMAQGDSRAKTQYF. The CDR3, as DNA: TGTGCCAGTAGTATGGCACAGGGTGATTCCCGGGCCAAGACCCAGTACTTC.

The V call is TRBV7-9, the J call TRBJ1-2; D gene unclear. In germline, CDR1 is SEHNR, CDR2 FQNEAQ (reference sequence). The CDR3 covers 13 residues. The ends were cut back, 1 base at V and 8 bases at J, with 11 bases in the middle. CDR3 in amino acids: CASSLGVSPGYTF. CDR3 DNA: TGTGCCAGCAGCTTAGGCGTCAGCCCCGGCTACACCTTC.

The chain joins TRBV2 to TRBJ1-2; D call uncertain. CDR1 SNHLY and CDR2 FYNNEI come from the germline V gene. CDR3 length: 12 amino acids. V shed 7 bases and J shed 4 bases, with 10 bases lying between them. CDR3 in amino acids: CASTRQTYGYTF. The CDR3 coding sequence is TGTGCCAGCACCCGGCAGACCTATGGCTACACCTTC.

The chain links TRBV23-1 to TRBJ2-5; TRBD1 matches 7 bases. Being an ORF, TRBV23-1 has a function that is uncertain. This CDR3 region has 16 residues. V shed 6 bases, J shed 4 bases, and the junction held 14 bases outside the gene matches. CDR3 nucleotides: TGCGCCAGCAGGGAGGTGGGGCAGGGGGTTGGAGAGACCCAGTACTTC. Translation: CASREVGQGVGETQYF.

The chain employs TRBV15 and TRBJ1-5; 7 positions agree with TRBD1. With V trimmed by 1 base and J by 5 bases, 5 bases remained unmatched. This CDR3 comprises 15 residues. Per the germline V gene, CDR1 is LNHNV and CDR2 is YYDKDF (reference sequence). The DNA for the CDR3 is TGTGCCACCAGCAGAGTTAACAGGGGAGATCAGCCCCAGCATTTT. It is translated as CATSRVNRGDQPQHF.

The chain couples TRBV7-2 to TRBJ2-5; 14 nucleotides align to TRBD2. The germline gives CDR1 SGHTA, CDR2 FQGNSA. V lost 4 bases, J lost 5 bases, and 6 bases stayed unmatched. The CDR3 covers 16 residues. The CDR3, as DNA: TGTGCCAGCAGCTGGCCGGGACTAGCGGGGGTGGAGACCCAGTACTTC. Its protein product is CASSWPGLAGVETQYF.

The rearrangement uses TRBV6-5 and TRBJ1-1, with 7 nucleotides matching TRBD1. The CDR3 length is 13 residues. CDR1 is MNHEY, CDR2 SVGAGI, per germline. With V trimmed by 6 bases and J by 5 bases, 6 bases remained unmatched. CDR3 in amino acids: CASRPTGRTEAFF. CDR3 DNA: TGTGCCAGCAGGCCGACAGGGAGGACTGAAGCTTTCTTT.

This chain links TRBV6-5 with TRBJ1-1; tentative D call: TRBD1 (6 bases). V lost 5 bases to trimming and J lost 4 bases, with 14 bases between them. CDR1 and CDR2 (germline): MNHEY, SVGAGI. The CDR3 is 14 residues long. The CDR3: CASSKGGIGTEAFF. In DNA form, the CDR3 reads TGTGCCAGCAGTAAGGGGGGGATCGGCACTGAAGCTTTCTTT.

The chain employs TRBV9 and TRBJ2-1; 7 positions match TRBD1. The CDR3 is 16 residues long. V gave up 0 bases and J gave up 3 bases; unmatched junction bases: 6. The germline V gene has CDR1 SGDLS and CDR2 YYNGEE. CDR3 DNA sequence: TGTGCCAGCAGCGTAGCTGGCAGGACAGGCTACAATGAGCAGTTCTTC. Its translation: CASSVAGRTGYNEQFF. The complete variable domain, with remaining parts taken from reference TRBV9 and TRBJ2-1, reads DSGVTQTPKHLITATGQRVTLRCSPRSGDLSVYWYQQSLDQGLQFLIQYYNGEERAKGNILERFSAQQFPDLHSELNLSSLELGDSALYFCASSVAGRTGYNEQFFGPGTRLTVL.

V usage is TRBV10-3 and J usage is TRBJ1-1; D unclear. The germline CDR1 and CDR2 sequences are ENHRY and SYGVKD. This CDR3 spans 14 amino acids. Trimming took 0 bases from V and 4 from J, leaving 9 bases between them. The CDR3 loop reads CAISESKTRTEAFF. In DNA, the CDR3 is TGTGCCATCAGTGAGTCGAAAACACGCACTGAAGCTTTCTTT.

The V and J genes are TRBV2 and TRBJ1-5; D might be TRBD1 (6 bases). Germline loops: CDR1 SNHLY, CDR2 FYNNEI. The germline V and J ends were trimmed by 5 bases and 1 base, with 9 bases remaining between them. The CDR3 runs to 14 residues. The CDR3 loop is CASSTQGSNQPQHF. The CDR3 DNA follows: TGTGCCAGCAGTACCCAGGGGAGCAATCAGCCCCAGCATTTT.

V gene TRBV29-1 combines with J gene TRBJ2-7; D ambiguous. Trimming stripped 4 bases from V and 0 bases from J, with 13 bases between. The CDR3 contains 14 residues. CDR1 is SQVTM and CDR2 is ANQGSEA in the germline V gene. The CDR3 DNA is TGCAGCGTTGGATTACGGCAGGCCTCCTACGAGCAGTACTTC. Its protein is CSVGLRQASYEQYF.

This chain joins TRBV19 and TRBJ2-1; D is possibly TRBD2 (6 bases). The ends were cut back, 6 bases at V and 2 bases at J, with 17 bases in the middle. The CDR3 runs to 16 residues. The germline CDR1 and CDR2 sequences are LNHDA and SQIVND (reference sequence). The CDR3 here is CASSRPSAGPYNEQFF. CDR3 nucleotides: TGTGCCAGTAGCCGACCATCAGCGGGTCCCTACAATGAGCAGTTCTTC. Full variable domain (outside the CDR3, taken from reference TRBV19 and TRBJ2-1): DGGITQSPKYLFRKEGQNVTLSCEQNLNHDAMYWYRQDPGQGLRLIYYSQIVNDFQKGDIAEGYSVSREKKESFPLTVTSAQKNPTAFYLCASSRPSAGPYNEQFFGPGTRLTVL.

This chain joins TRBV2 and TRBJ1-5; no definite D call. The germline V gene encodes CDR1 SNHLY and CDR2 FYNNEI. The CDR3 covers 14 residues. V was pared by 8 bases and J by 0 bases, with 11 bases between. CDR3 residues: CASGSRYSNQPQHF. CDR3 nucleotides: TGTGCCAGCGGTAGCAGGTATAGCAATCAGCCCCAGCATTTT.

This clone was seen a single time. This chain connects TRBV5-8 to TRBJ2-1; 7 nucleotides line up with TRBD2. With 3 bases clipped from V and 0 bases from J, the junction kept 12 bases outside the gene matches. Germline V gene sequence: CDR1 SGHTS, CDR2 YDEGEE. The CDR3 is made up of 18 amino acids. Here the CDR3 reads CASSWGWGGSLSYNEQFF. The CDR3 region has the DNA TGTGCCAGCAGCTGGGGTTGGGGGGGTAGTCTCTCCTACAATGAGCAGTTCTTC.

The J gene is TRBJ1-4, the V gene TRBV18; maybe TRBD1 (6 bases). Germline assignment: CDR1 KGHSH and CDR2 LQKENI. Trimming left V 5 bases short and J 10 bases short, with 23 bases between. The CDR3 totals 16 residues. The CDR3 sequence is CASSGVLGGAIGKLFF. In DNA, the CDR3 is TGTGCCAGCTCAGGAGTGCTAGGGGGAGCCATCGGAAAACTGTTTTTT.

The CDR3 loop is CASSRGLTNTGELFF. The CDR3 DNA sequence: TGTGCCAGCAGCCGAGGGCTCACGAACACCGGGGAGCTGTTTTTT. The chain is built from TRBV5-6 and TRBJ2-2; maybe TRBD2 (5 bases). Trimming left V 4 bases short and J 0 bases short, with 10 bases between. The CDR3 covers 15 residues. The germline CDR1 and CDR2 sequences are SGHDT and YYEEEE.

The chain uses TRBV4-1 and TRBJ1-1; D perhaps matches TRBD1 (6 bases). Germline V CDR1 and CDR2: MGHRA, YSYEKL. Trimming took off 0 bases at V and 4 bases at J, with 9 bases between the two ends. The CDR3 length is 14 residues. CDR3 nucleotide sequence: TGCGCCAGCAGCCAAGATACCAGGGGCACTGAAGCTTTCTTT. Its translation: CASSQDTRGTEAFF.

V gene TRBV13 combines with J gene TRBJ1-1; no firm D call. This CDR3 has 15 amino acids. Germline V gene sequence: CDR1 PRHDT, CDR2 FYEKMQ (reference sequence). The V end lost 0 bases, the J end lost 1 base, and 9 bases lay between the germline ends. In DNA form, the CDR3 reads TGTGCCAGCAGCTTAGGTCGGGGATGGAACACTGAAGCTTTCTTT. Translation: CASSLGRGWNTEAFF.

This sequence joins TRBV4-1 and TRBJ1-2, with D uncertain. Trimming removed 1 base at V and 5 bases at J, with 8 bases between. CDR1 is MGHRA and CDR2 is YSYEKL in the germline V gene. The CDR3 has 13 residues. The CDR3 DNA follows: TGCGCCAGCAGCCAAGTTCCAAGGTATGGCTACACCTTC. The encoded protein is CASSQVPRYGYTF.

The chain links TRBV9 to TRBJ2-1; D remains unclear. Germline CDR1 reads SGDLS; CDR2 reads YYNGEE. Trimming took off 0 bases at V and 1 base at J, with 11 bases between the two ends. The CDR3 totals 16 residues. The chain's CDR3 is CASSVDEARSYNEQFF. CDR3 nucleotide sequence: TGTGCCAGCAGCGTAGATGAGGCACGTTCCTACAATGAGCAGTTCTTC.

This chain links TRBV4-2 with TRBJ2-7; D is possibly TRBD1 or TRBD2 (5 bases each). The CDR3 length is 17 residues. Trimming removed 3 bases from V and 1 base from J, with 19 bases in between. Germline CDR1 LGHNA, CDR2 YNFKEQ. In nucleotides, the CDR3 is TGTGCCAGCAGCCAGGTGAATTCCCGGGACCTTTCCTACGAGCAGTACTTC. Residues: CASSQVNSRDLSYEQYF.

The gene calls are TRBV7-2 and TRBJ1-2; a weak D match, TRBD1 (5 bases). Germline CDR1 reads SGHTA; CDR2 reads FQGNSA. The V gene lost 4 bases and the J gene lost 3 bases, with 12 bases spanning the gap. The CDR3 totals 14 residues. The CDR3 spells CASSSGTGDYGYTF. CDR3 DNA: TGTGCCAGCAGCTCGGGGACTGGCGACTATGGCTACACCTTC. The entire variable domain, with the rest obtained from reference TRBV7-2 and TRBJ1-2, is as follows: GAGVSQSPSNKVTEKGKDVELRCDPISGHTALYWYRQSLGQGLEFLIYFQGNSAPDKSGLPSDRFSAERTGGSVSTLTIQRTQQEDSAVYLCASSSGTGDYGYTFGSGTRLTVV.

The chain carries TRBV6-5 and TRBJ1-3; D is unclear. V was trimmed by 6 bases and J by 4 bases, leaving 13 bases between them. Germline V gene lookup returns CDR1 MNHEY and CDR2 SVGAGI. The CDR3 has 14 amino acids. The CDR3 is CASRPDVLGNTIYF. The CDR3 bases are TGTGCCAGCAGGCCCGACGTTCTCGGAAACACCATATATTTT.

The chain combines TRBV19 with TRBJ1-4; 7 nucleotides match TRBD1. Germline V gene lookup returns CDR1 LNHDA and CDR2 SQIVND (reference sequence). This CDR3 has 16 residues. Unmatched junction bases numbered 12, after V lost 6 bases and J lost 5 bases. CDR3 coding DNA: TGTGCCAGTAGCACAACCTGGACAGGAGGGAATGAAAAACTGTTTTTT. Protein product: CASSTTWTGGNEKLFF.

The chain is built from TRBV5-4 and TRBJ2-7, with 8 bases fitting TRBD1. Unmatched junction bases numbered 6, after V lost 4 bases and J lost 0 bases. CDR1 SGHNT and CDR2 YYREEE come from the germline V gene (reference sequence). This CDR3 region has 15 residues. Written as DNA, the CDR3 is TGTGCCAGCAGCCTAGGACAGGGACCCTCCTACGAGCAGTACTTC. Translation gives CASSLGQGPSYEQYF.

The chain combines TRBV19 with TRBJ2-1; the match to TRBD2 covers 9 bases. The CDR3 covers 16 residues. The V gene end was trimmed by 4 bases and the J gene end by 6 bases; junction bases not matched to a gene: 10. Germline values: CDR1 LNHDA, CDR2 SQIVND (reference sequence). The CDR3 loop reads CASSSTPGLAVNEQFF. CDR3 DNA sequence: TGTGCCAGTAGTAGTACCCCGGGACTAGCTGTCAATGAGCAGTTCTTC. Variable domain in full (rest from reference TRBV19 and TRBJ2-1): DGGITQSPKYLFRKEGQNVTLSCEQNLNHDAMYWYRQDPGQGLRLIYYSQIVNDFQKGDIAEGYSVSREKKESFPLTVTSAQKNPTAFYLCASSSTPGLAVNEQFFGPGTRLTVL.

The rearrangement uses TRBV15 and TRBJ1-4; D possibly corresponds to TRBD1 (5 bases). From germline, CDR1 is LNHNV and CDR2 YYDKDF (reference sequence). The CDR3 extends over 16 amino acids. The V end lost 3 bases, the J end lost 4 bases, and 15 bases lay between the germline ends. CDR3 nucleotides: TGTGCCACCAGCAGGGGGGGATATGGCGGTAATGAAAAACTGTTTTTT. The encoded protein is CATSRGGYGGNEKLFF.

This rearrangement joins TRBV27 to TRBJ1-2; 8 nucleotides match TRBD1. In germline, CDR1 is MNHEY, CDR2 SMNVEV (reference sequence). This CDR3 contains 14 residues. V lost 8 bases, J lost 4 bases, and 9 bases stayed unmatched. CDR3 DNA sequence: TGTGCCAGCGGCAATCAGGGGGCTAGCTATGGCTACACCTTC. Translation gives CASGNQGASYGYTF.